Listed below are T cell receptor beta chains from one sample, sequenced in a study of T cell repertoires in cytomegalovirus infection. Their target antigens are unknown. One entry per CDR3 protein results from TCRdb running MiXCR on the reads. The repertoire has 900,000 to 950,000 distinct CDR3 sequences, 25% to 40% of them found once; the top ten carry around 15%. The material was cultured CD8+ T cells from PBMCs, obtained from culture after CMV antigen stimulation. These receptors all stem from a human donor in good health (CMV status not recorded). Some clones in this sample may be carry-over from other donors' samples. Both conserved end residues are part of each CDR3. The D gene is left open where the match is weak. Only some rows state a clone size, as once, few, many or a class for expanded clones.

D gene: -; V gene: TRBV7-8; clone size: few; J gene: TRBJ1-2; CDR3 protein: CASSLGVGGCNYGYTF; CDR3 DNA: TGTGCCAGCAGCTTAGGGGTGGGGGGTTGTAACTATGGCTACACCTTC
D gene: -; V gene: TRBV12-3/TRBV12-4; clone size: many; J gene: TRBJ2-7; CDR3 protein: CASSLRELPYEQYF; CDR3 DNA: TGTGCCAGCAGTCTCCGGGAACTGCCCTACGAGCAGTACTTC
D gene: -; V gene: TRBV12-3/TRBV12-4; clone size: few; J gene: TRBJ1-4; CDR3 protein: CASSYFSGREHEKLFF; CDR3 DNA: TGTGCCAGCAGTTATTTCTCAGGGAGGGAGCATGAAAAACTGTTTTTT
D gene: -; V gene: TRBV14; clone size: -; J gene: TRBJ1-4; CDR3 protein: CASSQVAGLNEKLFF; CDR3 DNA: TGTGCCAGCAGCCAAGTGGCGGGGCTTAATGAAAAACTGTTTTTT
D gene: -; V gene: TRBV5-8; clone size: few; J gene: TRBJ2-7; CDR3 protein: CASSPPGFYSYEQYF; CDR3 DNA: TGTGCCAGCAGTCCCCCAGGTTTCTACTCCTACGAGCAGTACTTC
D gene: TRBD1; V gene: TRBV4-1; clone size: few; J gene: TRBJ2-4; CDR3 protein: CASSQAGQVHAIQYF; CDR3 DNA: TGCGCCAGCAGCCAAGCTGGACAGGTCCATGCCATTCAGTACTTC
D gene: TRBD2; V gene: TRBV10-3; clone size: -; J gene: TRBJ2-7; CDR3 protein: CAISPLAGGRYEQYF; CDR3 DNA: TGTGCCATCAGTCCCCTGGCGGGGGGCCGCTACGAGCAGTACTTC
D gene: TRBD2; V gene: TRBV27; clone size: -; J gene: TRBJ2-3; CDR3 protein: CASSFSGGPRNTQYF; CDR3 DNA: TGTGCCAGCAGTTTTAGCGGGGGGCCCCGAAATACGCAGTATTTT
D gene: TRBD2; V gene: TRBV5-4; clone size: -; J gene: TRBJ2-7; CDR3 protein: CASSQTRGATREQYF; CDR3 DNA: TGTGCCAGCAGCCAGACGCGGGGGGCTACTAGGGAGCAGTACTTC
D gene: -; V gene: TRBV6-5; clone size: -; J gene: TRBJ1-2; CDR3 protein: CASSYIPPANLYYGYTF; CDR3 DNA: TGTGCCAGCAGTTACATCCCCCCGGCGAACCTCTACTATGGCTACACCTTC
D gene: TRBD1; V gene: TRBV20-1; clone size: -; J gene: TRBJ1-1; CDR3 protein: CSALTGAGYEAFF; CDR3 DNA: TGCAGTGCTTTAACAGGGGCCGGGTATGAAGCTTTCTTT